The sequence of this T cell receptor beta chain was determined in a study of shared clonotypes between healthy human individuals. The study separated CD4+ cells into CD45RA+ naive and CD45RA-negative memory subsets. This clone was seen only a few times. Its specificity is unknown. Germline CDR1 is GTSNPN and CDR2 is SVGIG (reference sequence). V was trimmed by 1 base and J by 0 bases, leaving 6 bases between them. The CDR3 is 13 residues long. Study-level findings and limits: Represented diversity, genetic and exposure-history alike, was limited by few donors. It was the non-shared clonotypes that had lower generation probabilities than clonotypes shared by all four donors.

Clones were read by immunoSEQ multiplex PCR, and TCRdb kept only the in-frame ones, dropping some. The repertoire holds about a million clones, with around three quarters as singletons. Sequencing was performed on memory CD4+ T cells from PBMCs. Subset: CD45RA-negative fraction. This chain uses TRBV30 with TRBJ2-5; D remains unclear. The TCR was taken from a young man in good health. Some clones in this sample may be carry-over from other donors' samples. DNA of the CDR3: TGTGCCTGGAGTGCGAACTACCAAGAGACCCAGTACTTC. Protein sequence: CAWSANYQETQYF.